The 12 T cell receptor beta chains presented below share a single source sample, sequenced in a study of blood T cells in healthy people across ages. Alongside a J-beta primer mix, a sample-barcoded 5' primer served in a second PCR lasting about 7 to 12 cycles. TCRdb independently ran MiXCR on the 5' RACE reads; one entry per CDR3 protein. Of 1 million to 1.2 million distinct CDR3 sequences detected, roughly two fifths appear once; the ten largest clones hold roughly 13%. Sequenced material: blood. Every receptor here comes from a man aged 18 to 35 in good health.

The chain is built from TRBV12-3 or TRBV12-4 and TRBJ2-5; perhaps D is TRBD1 or TRBD2 (5 bases each). There are 15 residues in the CDR3. Trimming pared 4 bases from V and 0 bases from J, leaving 12 bases between. The CDR3 region has the DNA TGTGCCAGCAGTTACCGGGACGCCGACCAAGAGACCCAGTACTTC. It codes for CASSYRDADQETQYF.

This clonotype occurred many times. The rearrangement joins TRBV5-1 to TRBJ2-3; TRBD1 or TRBD2 may be the D gene (6 bases each). Germline values: CDR1 SGHRS, CDR2 YFSETQ. This CDR3 has 13 residues. V was shortened by 4 bases and J by 2 bases, with 8 bases between the two germline ends. The chain's CDR3 is CASSRGATDTQYF. The CDR3 DNA reads as TGCGCCAGCAGCAGGGGGGCCACAGATACGCAGTATTTT.

The chain carries TRBV3-1 and TRBJ2-1; 7 bases agree with TRBD2. Looked up from germline, CDR1 is LGHDT and CDR2 is YNNKEL (reference sequence). With 0 bases clipped from V and 11 bases from J, the junction kept 7 bases outside the gene matches. The length of the CDR3 is 14 residues. CDR3 amino acids: CASSQERASGKQFF. The CDR3 bases are TGTGCCAGCAGCCAAGAGAGGGCTAGCGGAAAGCAGTTCTTC.

This clonotype occurred a few times. The CDR3 DNA is TGTGCCAGCGCAGGCCCTAATCAGCCCCAGCATTTT. Its protein product is CASAGPNQPQHF. This chain uses TRBV6-1 with TRBJ1-5; D uncertain. The V end lost 8 bases, the J end lost 4 bases, and 9 bases lay between the germline ends. This CDR3 is built from 12 residues. Germline CDR1 is MNHNS and CDR2 is SASEGT.

The chain combines TRBV29-1 with TRBJ1-1, with no clear D. The germline V gene encodes CDR1 SQVTM and CDR2 ANQGSEA. V gave up 1 base and J gave up 6 bases, with 6 bases separating them. The CDR3 length is 11 residues. CDR3: CSVEGRPEAFF. CDR3 in DNA: TGCAGCGTTGAAGGCCGGCCTGAAGCTTTCTTT.

The V call is TRBV20-1, the J call TRBJ1-3, with TRBD1 matching over 7 bases. Looked up from germline, CDR1 is DFQATT and CDR2 is SNEGSKA (reference sequence). The V gene end was trimmed by 6 bases and the J gene end by 0 bases; junction bases not matched to a gene: 14. There are 17 residues in the CDR3. Here the CDR3 DNA reads TGCAGTGCGCAAGCCCCCCGACAGGGTGGCTCTGGAAACACCATATATTTT. It translates to CSAQAPRQGGSGNTIYF.

The rearrangement joins TRBV25-1 to TRBJ2-3; TRBD1 matches 8 bases. CDR1 is MGHDK and CDR2 is SYGVNS in the germline V gene. This CDR3 comprises 12 residues. Trimming removed 7 bases from V and 5 bases from J; junction bases left unmatched: 2. The CDR3 loop reads CASTGGVDTQYF. In DNA, the CDR3 is TGTGCCAGCACAGGGGGCGTAGATACGCAGTATTTT.

This clonotype appeared many times. This may arise from a read error, as a much more abundant clone is one base away. This chain links TRBV12-3 or TRBV12-4 with TRBJ2-3; a weak D match, TRBD2 (5 bases). V lost 4 bases, J lost 7 bases, and 15 bases lay in between. This CDR3 contains 14 residues. The CDR3 sequence is CASSSAGRGHTQYF. The CDR3, as DNA: TGTGCCAGCAGTTCCGCGGGTAGAGGTCATACGCAGTATTTT.

The CDR3 sequence is CASSRTRRNTEAFF. The CDR3 nucleotides read TGCGCCAGCAGTCGGACCCGGAGGAACACTGAAGCTTTCTTT. The chain recombines TRBV5-1 with TRBJ1-1; unclear D gene. Trimming left V 5 bases short and J 1 base short, with 12 bases between. Germline assignment: CDR1 SGHRS and CDR2 YFSETQ. The CDR3 has 14 residues. The whole variable domain, filled in from reference TRBV5-1 and TRBJ1-1, reads KAGVTQTPRYLIKTRGQQVTLSCSPISGHRSVSWYQQTPGQGLQFLFEYFSETQRNKGNFPGRFSGRQFSNSRSEMNVSTLELGDSALYLCASSRTRRNTEAFFGQGTRLTVV.

The rearrangement joins TRBV11-2 to TRBJ2-6; D call uncertain. V lost 5 bases to trimming and J lost 2 bases, with 13 bases between them. The length of the CDR3 is 16 residues. The germline gives CDR1 SGHAT, CDR2 FQNNGV. As DNA, the CDR3 is TGTGCCAGCAGCCTGAACATTGTTGCTGGGGCCAACGTCCTGACTTTC. This sequence encodes CASSLNIVAGANVLTF.

This clonotype was seen a few times. The V and J genes are TRBV12-5 and TRBJ2-1, with a tentative D call TRBD1 (5 bases). Germline values: CDR1 LGHNT, CDR2 FRNRAP. V lost 6 bases to trimming and J lost 12 bases, with 12 bases between them. The CDR3 runs to 11 residues. This chain's CDR3 is CASGLSTGQFF. The CDR3 region has the DNA TGTGCTAGTGGACTTAGTACAGGGCAGTTCTTC.

The J gene is TRBJ1-1, the V gene TRBV4-3; a possible D gene is TRBD1 (5 bases). The germline CDR1 and CDR2 sequences are LGHNA and YSLEER. This CDR3 is 15 amino acids long. V shed 0 bases and J shed 3 bases, with 11 bases lying between them. CDR3 sequence reads: CASSQDSQGDTEAFF. CDR3 DNA sequence: TGCGCCAGCAGCCAAGATTCCCAGGGCGACACTGAAGCTTTCTTT.